These 10 T cell receptor beta chains were sequenced from one sample in a study of blood T cell repertoires in COVID-19. Clones were sequenced by immunoSEQ multiplex PCR, and TCRdb holds only the in-frame ones, with some missing. Of 200,000 or so clones detected, around nine tenths appear once; the ten largest clones hold roughly 2.6%. The sequencing input was peripheral blood. The receptor source for this set is a woman in her sixties or seventies with acute or convalescent COVID-19.

V is TRBV7-8 and J is TRBJ1-1; 9 bases are a match to TRBD1. The ends lost 0 bases at V and 5 bases at J; junction bases unmatched: 1. The CDR3 spans 14 residues. Looked up from germline, CDR1 is SGHVS and CDR2 is FQNEAQ. The CDR3 nucleotides are TGTGCCAGCAGCTTAGCCGGGACAGGGACTGAAGCTTTCTTT. This gives the protein CASSLAGTGTEAFF.

The V call is TRBV10-1, the J call TRBJ1-6; TRBD1 is a possible D gene (6 bases). The V end lost 5 bases, the J end lost 7 bases, and 9 bases lay between the germline ends. CDR3 size: 13 residues. CDR1 WNHNN and CDR2 SYGVQD come from the germline V gene (reference sequence). The CDR3 DNA reads as TGCGCCAGCAGTCTGGACAGCAATTCACCCCTCCACTTT. Its protein is CASSLDSNSPLHF.

This clone was observed a single time. The gene calls are TRBV4-2 and TRBJ1-1; TRBD1 agrees at 7 bases. CDR1 and CDR2 (germline): LGHNA, YNFKEQ. Losses at the gene ends were 3 bases for V and 1 base for J; bases not matched to a gene: 2. CDR3 length: 14 residues. CDR3 region: CASSHDRANTEAFF. The CDR3, as DNA: TGTGCCAGCAGCCACGACAGGGCGAACACTGAAGCTTTCTTT.

This clone came up a few times. The gene calls are TRBV18 and TRBJ1-6, with 10 positions matching TRBD1. The germline CDR1 and CDR2 sequences are KGHSH and LQKENI. Trimming at V came to 3 bases and at J to 9 bases, leaving 5 bases not matched to a gene. This CDR3 has 15 residues. CDR3 in amino acids: CASSPGGQGSSPLHF. The CDR3, as DNA: TGTGCCAGCTCACCGGGGGGACAGGGGAGTTCACCCCTCCACTTT.

The V and J genes are TRBV18 and TRBJ1-5; D is uncertain. Germline V CDR1 and CDR2: KGHSH, LQKENI. Trimming removed 4 bases at V and 8 bases at J, with 15 bases between. The CDR3 is 14 amino acids. CDR3 amino acids: CASSLGAAVEPQHF. The DNA for the CDR3 is TGTGCCAGCTCACTTGGTGCGGCCGTGGAGCCCCAGCATTTT.

This chain connects TRBV2 to TRBJ2-3; 10 bases line up with TRBD2. J was trimmed by 1 base and V by 6 bases; bases with no gene match: 7. CDR1 and CDR2 from the germline V gene are SNHLY and FYNNEI. The CDR3 runs 16 residues. The CDR3 nucleotides are TGTGCCAGCAGCGAACCTCTAGCGGGGGGCACAGATACGCAGTATTTT. Protein product: CASSEPLAGGTDTQYF. The full variable domain, in which reference TRBV2 and TRBJ2-3 provide the parts outside the CDR3, is EPEVTQTPSHQVTQMGQEVILRCVPISNHLYFYWYRQILGQKVEFLVSFYNNEISEKSEIFDDQFSVERPDGSNFTLKIRSTKLEDSAMYFCASSEPLAGGTDTQYFGPGTRLTVL.

The chain joins TRBV28 to TRBJ2-1; TRBD2 matches 14 bases. V lost 5 bases, J lost 0 bases, and 9 bases stayed unmatched. The CDR3 totals 19 residues. The germline V gene has CDR1 MDHEN and CDR2 SYDVKM. Written as DNA, the CDR3 is TGTGCCAGCAGTCTGACTAGCGGGAGGGCAATAAGCTCCTACAATGAGCAGTTCTTC. Amino acid sequence: CASSLTSGRAISSYNEQFF.

The table lists this clone with a count of one. The CDR3 DNA reads as TGCGCCAGCAGTCAAGCGATCCCGGGACAGGGGGGGAATAGCAATCAGCCCCAGCATTTT. Amino acid sequence: CASSQAIPGQGGNSNQPQHF. The chain is built from TRBV23-1 and TRBJ1-5, with TRBD1 matching 11 bases. TRBV23-1 belongs to the ORF category, with a function that is uncertain. Trimming removed 2 bases from V and 0 bases from J; junction bases left unmatched: 12. CDR3 length equals 20 residues.

In this sample, this clone turned up a few times. This sequence joins TRBV5-5 and TRBJ1-1; D not certain. Germline CDR1 is SGHKS and CDR2 is YYEKEE (reference sequence). The CDR3 extends over 15 amino acids. Trimming cost V 4 bases and J 3 bases, with 16 bases left between them. The CDR3 protein is CASSPRRGGYTEAFF. The CDR3 coding sequence is TGTGCCAGCAGCCCGAGACGAGGCGGGTACACTGAAGCTTTCTTT.

V usage is TRBV28 and J usage is TRBJ2-7, with D hard to call. CDR1 MDHEN and CDR2 SYDVKM come from the germline V gene. This CDR3 spans 12 amino acids. V lost 5 bases and J 4 bases, leaving 9 bases between the germline ends. The CDR3: CASSINYYEQYF. The DNA of the CDR3 is TGTGCCAGCAGTATAAACTATTACGAGCAGTACTTC.